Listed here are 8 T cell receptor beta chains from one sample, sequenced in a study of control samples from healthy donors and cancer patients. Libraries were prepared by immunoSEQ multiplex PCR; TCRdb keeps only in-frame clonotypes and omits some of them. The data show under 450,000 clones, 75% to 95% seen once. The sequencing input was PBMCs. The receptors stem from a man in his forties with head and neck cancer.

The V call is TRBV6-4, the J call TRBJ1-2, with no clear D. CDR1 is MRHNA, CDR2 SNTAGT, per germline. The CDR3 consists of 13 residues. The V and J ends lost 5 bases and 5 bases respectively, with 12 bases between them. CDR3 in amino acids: CASSRSFGYGYTF. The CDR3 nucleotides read TGTGCCAGCAGTCGGTCGTTTGGGTATGGCTACACCTTC.

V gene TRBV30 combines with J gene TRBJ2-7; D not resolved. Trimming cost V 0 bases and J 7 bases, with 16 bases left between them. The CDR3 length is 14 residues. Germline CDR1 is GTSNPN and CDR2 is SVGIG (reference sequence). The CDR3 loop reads CAWSVGQLWGEQYF. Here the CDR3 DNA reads TGTGCCTGGAGTGTAGGGCAATTATGGGGAGAGCAGTACTTC.

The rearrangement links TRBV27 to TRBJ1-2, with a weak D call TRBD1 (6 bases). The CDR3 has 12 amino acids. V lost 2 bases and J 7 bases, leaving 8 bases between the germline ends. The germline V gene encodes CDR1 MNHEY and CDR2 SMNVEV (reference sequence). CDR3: CASSLDRRGYTF. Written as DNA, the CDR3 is TGTGCCAGCAGTTTAGACAGGCGTGGCTACACCTTC.

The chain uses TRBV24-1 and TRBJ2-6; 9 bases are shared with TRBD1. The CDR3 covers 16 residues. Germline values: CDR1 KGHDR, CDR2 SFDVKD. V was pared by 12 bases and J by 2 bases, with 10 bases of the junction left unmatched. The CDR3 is CASDRQGETGANVLTF. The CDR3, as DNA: TGTGCCTCGGATAGACAGGGGGAGACTGGGGCCAACGTCCTGACTTTC.

In DNA form, the CDR3 reads TGTGCCAGCAGTTTAATGGGGGCAGGCACTGAAGCTTTCTTT. Protein: CASSLMGAGTEAFF. V is TRBV27 and J is TRBJ1-1; weak D call: TRBD1 (6 bases). Trimming removed 2 bases at V and 4 bases at J, with 11 bases between. Germline CDR1 and CDR2: MNHEY and SMNVEV (reference sequence). This CDR3 is 14 amino acids long.

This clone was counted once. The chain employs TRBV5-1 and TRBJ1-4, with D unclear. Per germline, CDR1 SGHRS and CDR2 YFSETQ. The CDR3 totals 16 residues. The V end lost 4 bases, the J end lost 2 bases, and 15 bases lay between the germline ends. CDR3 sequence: CASSLNVGSTNEKLFF. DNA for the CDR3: TGCGCCAGCAGCCTTAATGTGGGCAGCACTAATGAAAAACTGTTTTTT.

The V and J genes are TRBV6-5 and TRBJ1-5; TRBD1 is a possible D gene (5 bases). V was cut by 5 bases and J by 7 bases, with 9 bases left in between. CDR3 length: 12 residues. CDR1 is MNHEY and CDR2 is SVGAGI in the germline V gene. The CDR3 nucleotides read TGTGCCAGCAGTACAAAGGGGCAGCCCCAGCATTTT. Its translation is CASSTKGQPQHF.

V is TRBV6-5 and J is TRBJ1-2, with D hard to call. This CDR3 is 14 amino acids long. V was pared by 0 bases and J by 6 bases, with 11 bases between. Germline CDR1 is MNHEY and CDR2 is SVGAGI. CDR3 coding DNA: TGTGCCAGCAGTTACTCGATCGAGACACATGGCTACACCTTC. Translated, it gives CASSYSIETHGYTF.